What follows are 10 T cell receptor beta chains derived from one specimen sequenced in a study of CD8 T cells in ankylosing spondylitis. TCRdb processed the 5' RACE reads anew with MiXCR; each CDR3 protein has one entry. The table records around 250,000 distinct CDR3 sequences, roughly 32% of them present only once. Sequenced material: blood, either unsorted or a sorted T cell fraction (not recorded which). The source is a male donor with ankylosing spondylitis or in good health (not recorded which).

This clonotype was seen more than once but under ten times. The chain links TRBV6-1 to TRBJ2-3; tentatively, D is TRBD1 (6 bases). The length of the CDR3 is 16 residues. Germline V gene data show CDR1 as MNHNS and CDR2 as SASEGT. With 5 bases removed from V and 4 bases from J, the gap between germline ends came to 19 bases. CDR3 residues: CASSPGDTRRADTQYF. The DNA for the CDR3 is TGTGCCAGCAGTCCCGGGGACACCAGACGCGCAGATACGCAGTATTTT.

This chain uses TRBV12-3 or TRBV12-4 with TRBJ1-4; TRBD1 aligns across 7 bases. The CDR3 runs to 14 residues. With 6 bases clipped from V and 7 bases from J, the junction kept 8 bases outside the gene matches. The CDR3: CASRPTGPGEKLFF. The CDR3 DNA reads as TGTGCCAGCAGGCCGACAGGGCCCGGTGAAAAACTGTTTTTT.

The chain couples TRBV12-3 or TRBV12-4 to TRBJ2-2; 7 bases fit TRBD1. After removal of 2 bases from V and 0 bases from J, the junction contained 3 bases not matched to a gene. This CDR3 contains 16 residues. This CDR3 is CASSLRGGANTGELFF. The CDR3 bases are TGTGCCAGCAGTTTACGAGGGGGCGCGAACACCGGGGAGCTGTTTTTT.

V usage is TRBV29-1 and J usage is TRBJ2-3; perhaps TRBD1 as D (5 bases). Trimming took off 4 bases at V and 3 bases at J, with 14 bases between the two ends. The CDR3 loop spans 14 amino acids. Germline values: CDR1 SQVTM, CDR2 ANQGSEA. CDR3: CSVVRGVGTDTQYF. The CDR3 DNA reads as TGCAGCGTTGTAAGGGGCGTAGGAACAGATACGCAGTATTTT.

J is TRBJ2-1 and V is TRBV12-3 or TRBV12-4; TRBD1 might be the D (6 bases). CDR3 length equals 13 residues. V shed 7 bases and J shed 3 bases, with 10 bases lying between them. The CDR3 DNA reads TGTGCCAGCACCCCGGACAGCTACAATGAGCAGTTCTTC. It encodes CASTPDSYNEQFF.

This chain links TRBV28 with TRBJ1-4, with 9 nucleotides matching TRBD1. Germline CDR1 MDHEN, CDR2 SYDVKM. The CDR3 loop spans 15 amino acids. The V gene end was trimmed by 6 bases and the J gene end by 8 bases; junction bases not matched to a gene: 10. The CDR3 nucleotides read TGTGCCAGCAGCAACTGGGGACAGGGTAGAGAAAAACTGTTTTTT. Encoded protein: CASSNWGQGREKLFF.

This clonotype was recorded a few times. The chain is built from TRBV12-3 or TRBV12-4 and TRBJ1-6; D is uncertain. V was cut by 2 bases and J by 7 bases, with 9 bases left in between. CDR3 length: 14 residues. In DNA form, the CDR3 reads TGTGCCAGCAGTTTACGACAAACGAATTCACCCCTCCACTTT. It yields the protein CASSLRQTNSPLHF.

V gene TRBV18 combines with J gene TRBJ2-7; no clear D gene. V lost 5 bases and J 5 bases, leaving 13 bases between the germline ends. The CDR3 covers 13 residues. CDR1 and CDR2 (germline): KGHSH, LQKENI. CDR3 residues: CASSGTRMDEQYF. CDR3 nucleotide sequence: TGTGCCAGCTCAGGAACCCGTATGGACGAGCAGTACTTC.

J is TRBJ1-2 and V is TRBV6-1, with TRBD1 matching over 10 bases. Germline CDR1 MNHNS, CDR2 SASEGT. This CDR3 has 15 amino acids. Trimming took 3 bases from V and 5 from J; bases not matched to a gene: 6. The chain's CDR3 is CASSDHGTGVYGYTF. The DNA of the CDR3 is TGTGCCAGCAGTGACCACGGGACAGGGGTGTATGGCTACACCTTC.

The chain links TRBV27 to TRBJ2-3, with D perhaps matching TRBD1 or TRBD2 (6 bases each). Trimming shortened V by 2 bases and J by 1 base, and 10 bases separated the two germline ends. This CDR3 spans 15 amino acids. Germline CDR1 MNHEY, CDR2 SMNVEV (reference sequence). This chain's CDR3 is CASSLGGRGTDTQYF. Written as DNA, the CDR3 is TGTGCCAGCAGTTTAGGGGGGCGCGGCACAGATACGCAGTATTTT.